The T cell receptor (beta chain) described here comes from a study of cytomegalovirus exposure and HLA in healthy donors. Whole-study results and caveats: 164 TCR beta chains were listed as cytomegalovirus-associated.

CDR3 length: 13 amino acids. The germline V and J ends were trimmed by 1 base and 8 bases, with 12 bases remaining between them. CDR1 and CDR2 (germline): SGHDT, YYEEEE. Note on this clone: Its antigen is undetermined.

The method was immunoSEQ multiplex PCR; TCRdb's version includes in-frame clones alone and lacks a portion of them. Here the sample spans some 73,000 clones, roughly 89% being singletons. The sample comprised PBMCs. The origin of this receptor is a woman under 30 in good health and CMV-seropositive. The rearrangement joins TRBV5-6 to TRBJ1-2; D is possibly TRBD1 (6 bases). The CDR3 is CASSLYRVGGYTF. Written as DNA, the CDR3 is TGTGCCAGCAGCTTGTACAGGGTGGGAGGCTACACCTTC.